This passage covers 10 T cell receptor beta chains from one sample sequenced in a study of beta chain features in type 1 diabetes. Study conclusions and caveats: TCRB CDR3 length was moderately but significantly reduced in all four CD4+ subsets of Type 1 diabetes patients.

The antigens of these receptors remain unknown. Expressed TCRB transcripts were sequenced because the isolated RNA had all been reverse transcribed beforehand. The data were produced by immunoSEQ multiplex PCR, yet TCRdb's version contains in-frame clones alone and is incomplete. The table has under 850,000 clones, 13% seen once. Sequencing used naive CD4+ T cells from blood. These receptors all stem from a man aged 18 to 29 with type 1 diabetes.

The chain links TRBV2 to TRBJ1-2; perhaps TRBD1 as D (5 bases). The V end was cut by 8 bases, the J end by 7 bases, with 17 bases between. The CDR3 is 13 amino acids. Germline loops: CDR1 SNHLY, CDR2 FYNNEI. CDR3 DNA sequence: TGTGCCAGCCGGGACGACGCTTTCGGTGGCTACACCTTC. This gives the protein CASRDDAFGGYTF.

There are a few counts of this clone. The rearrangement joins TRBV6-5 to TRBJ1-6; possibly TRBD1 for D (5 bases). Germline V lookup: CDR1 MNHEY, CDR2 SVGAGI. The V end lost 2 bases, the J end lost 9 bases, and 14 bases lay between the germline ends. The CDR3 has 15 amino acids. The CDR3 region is CASSYEAGRGSPLHF. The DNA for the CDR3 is TGTGCCAGCAGTTACGAGGCAGGGAGGGGTTCACCCCTCCACTTT.

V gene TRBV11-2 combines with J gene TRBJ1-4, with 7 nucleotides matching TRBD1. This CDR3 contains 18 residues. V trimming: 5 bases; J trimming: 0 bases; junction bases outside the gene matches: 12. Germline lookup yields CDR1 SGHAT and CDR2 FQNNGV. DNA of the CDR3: TGTGCCAGCAGCCCCCGGGACAGAACCCGAGCAACTAATGAAAAACTGTTTTTT. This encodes CASSPRDRTRATNEKLFF.

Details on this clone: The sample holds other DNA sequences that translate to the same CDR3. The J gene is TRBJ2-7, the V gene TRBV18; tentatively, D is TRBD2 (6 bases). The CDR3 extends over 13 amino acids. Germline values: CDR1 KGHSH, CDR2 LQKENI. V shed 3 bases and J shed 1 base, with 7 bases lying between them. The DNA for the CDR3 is TGTGCCAGCTCACCGGAGGGATCCTACGAGCAGTACTTC. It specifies CASSPEGSYEQYF.

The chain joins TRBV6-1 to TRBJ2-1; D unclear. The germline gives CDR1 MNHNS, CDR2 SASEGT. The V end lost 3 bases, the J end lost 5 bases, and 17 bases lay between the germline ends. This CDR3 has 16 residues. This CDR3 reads CASSEASLMRHNEQFF. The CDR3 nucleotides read TGTGCCAGCAGTGAGGCTTCCCTGATGCGGCACAATGAGCAGTTCTTC.

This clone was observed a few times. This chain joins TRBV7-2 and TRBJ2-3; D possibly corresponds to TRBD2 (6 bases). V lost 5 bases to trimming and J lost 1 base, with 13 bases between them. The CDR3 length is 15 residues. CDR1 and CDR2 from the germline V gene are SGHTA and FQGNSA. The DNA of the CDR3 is TGTGCCAGCAGCCCCGGGGGTCCTCGCACAGATACGCAGTATTTT. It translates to CASSPGGPRTDTQYF. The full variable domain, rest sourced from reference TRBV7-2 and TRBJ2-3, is GAGVSQSPSNKVTEKGKDVELRCDPISGHTALYWYRQSLGQGLEFLIYFQGNSAPDKSGLPSDRFSAERTGGSVSTLTIQRTQQEDSAVYLCASSPGGPRTDTQYFGPGTRLTVL.

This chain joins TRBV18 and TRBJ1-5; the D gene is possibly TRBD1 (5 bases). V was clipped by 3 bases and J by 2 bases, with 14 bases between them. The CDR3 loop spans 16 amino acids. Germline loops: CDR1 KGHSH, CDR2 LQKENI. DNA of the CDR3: TGTGCCAGCTCACCCCGTCAGGGAGATGGCAATCAGCCCCAGCATTTT. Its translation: CASSPRQGDGNQPQHF.

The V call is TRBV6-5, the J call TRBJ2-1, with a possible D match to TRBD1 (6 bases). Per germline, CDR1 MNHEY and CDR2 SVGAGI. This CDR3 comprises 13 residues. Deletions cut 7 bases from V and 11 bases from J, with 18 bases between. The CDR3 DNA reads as TGTGCCAGCACCCCTCTCGGGACAAGTAAGCAGTTCTTC. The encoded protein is CASTPLGTSKQFF.

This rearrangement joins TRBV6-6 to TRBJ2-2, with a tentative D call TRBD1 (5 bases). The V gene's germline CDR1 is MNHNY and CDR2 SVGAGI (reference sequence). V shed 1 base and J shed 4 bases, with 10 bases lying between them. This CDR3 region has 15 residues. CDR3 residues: CASSYWTLSTGELFF. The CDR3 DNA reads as TGTGCCAGCAGTTACTGGACACTTTCCACCGGGGAGCTGTTTTTT.

Here the CDR3 DNA reads TGTGCCAGCAGCATGGGGACTAGCGACTTCCAAGAGACCCAGTACTTC. Translated: CASSMGTSDFQETQYF. The chain joins TRBV9 to TRBJ2-5, with 10 bases identical to TRBD2. The CDR3 spans 16 residues. Germline V gene sequence: CDR1 SGDLS, CDR2 YYNGEE. The V segment lost 4 bases and the J segment 1 base; nucleotides outside the gene matches: 7.